This note documents a single T cell receptor (beta chain) sequence. The entry originates in a study of T cell changes during pregnancy in multiple sclerosis. Here immunoSEQ multiplex PCR was the method, and the copy in TCRdb shows in-frame clones only, minus some. The profile shows 48,000 or so clones, around 94% of them singletons. The sample consisted of CD4+ T cells from peripheral blood mononuclear cells, taken in the first trimester of pregnancy. This TCR was recovered from a female donor with multiple sclerosis, enrolled in a pregnancy study.

The CDR3 DNA sequence: TGTGCCAGCTCAACCGCAGGGGTATGGGCCCAGTACTTC. It codes for CASSTAGVWAQYF. V and J are TRBV18 and TRBJ2-5, with D perhaps matching TRBD1 (6 bases). This CDR3 contains 13 residues. V was cut by 5 bases and J by 9 bases, with 16 bases left in between. Germline assignment: CDR1 KGHSH and CDR2 LQKENI.